Shown below are 11 T cell receptor beta chains from a single sample sequenced in a study of blood T cell repertoires in COVID-19. Measured with immunoSEQ multiplex PCR; TCRdb has only the in-frame clones, and not every one. The sample gives 100,000 to 150,000 clones, about 84% of which show up once; about 5.7% is in the top ten. Source material: peripheral blood. The source of these receptors is a human donor in a cohort sampled during active COVID-19.

The rearrangement links TRBV7-8 to TRBJ1-3; the D is unclear. CDR3 length: 14 amino acids. The germline V and J ends were trimmed by 3 bases and 0 bases, with 6 bases remaining between them. Germline loops: CDR1 SGHVS, CDR2 FQNEAQ. The CDR3 spells CASSFHSSGNTIYF. The CDR3 DNA is TGTGCCAGCAGCTTTCATTCCTCTGGAAACACCATATATTTT.

This clone has just one count. J is TRBJ1-3 and V is TRBV9; 8 bases are a match to TRBD1. The CDR3 runs to 16 residues. J was trimmed by 2 bases and V by 4 bases; bases with no gene match: 8. Germline-derived CDR1 and CDR2 are SGDLS and YYNGEE. The DNA for the CDR3 is TGTGCCAGCAGCCAAAGGACAGGGCTAACTGGAAACACCATATATTTT. Its translation: CASSQRTGLTGNTIYF. Using reference TRBV9 and TRBJ1-3 for the parts outside the CDR3, the full variable domain is DSGVTQTPKHLITATGQRVTLRCSPRSGDLSVYWYQQSLDQGLQFLIQYYNGEERAKGNILERFSAQQFPDLHSELNLSSLELGDSALYFCASSQRTGLTGNTIYFGEGSWLTVV.

The V call is TRBV3-1 (or the pseudogene TRBV3-2), the J call TRBJ2-3, with 7 positions matching TRBD2. The V gene's germline CDR1 is LGHDT and CDR2 YNNKEL (reference sequence). This CDR3 has 13 amino acids. Losses at the gene ends were 4 bases for V and 5 bases for J; bases not matched to a gene: 3. The CDR3 region is CASSPTGGDTQYF. CDR3 DNA: TGTGCCAGCAGCCCCACGGGGGGAGATACGCAGTATTTT.

This chain uses TRBV28 with TRBJ1-1, with 8 bases fitting TRBD1. The V segment lost 8 bases and the J segment 9 bases; nucleotides outside the gene matches: 20. The CDR3 runs to 16 residues. CDR1 and CDR2 (germline): MDHEN, SYDVKM. In DNA form, the CDR3 reads TGTGCCAGCGGCCCCGTTGCGACAGGGGCTAGAGGGCAAGCTTTCTTT. Protein sequence: CASGPVATGARGQAFF.

This chain connects TRBV27 to TRBJ1-2, with D possibly TRBD1 on 5 matching bases. Germline lookup yields CDR1 MNHEY and CDR2 SMNVEV (reference sequence). V was pared by 3 bases and J by 4 bases, with 15 bases between. There are 15 residues in the CDR3. CDR3 sequence reads: CASSFGRAGSYGYTF. Here the CDR3 DNA reads TGTGCCAGCAGTTTCGGACGGGCAGGGTCCTATGGCTACACCTTC.

This clone was counted ten times or more. The chain combines TRBV3-1 (or the pseudogene TRBV3-2) with TRBJ1-5; D is unresolved. CDR3 size: 13 residues. Trimming pared 0 bases from V and 6 bases from J, leaving 6 bases between. Germline loops: CDR1 LGHDT, CDR2 YNNKEL (reference sequence). In DNA, the CDR3 is TGTGCCAGCAGCCAAGATTTAGCTCAGCCCCAGCATTTT. This translates into CASSQDLAQPQHF.

This chain joins TRBV12-3 or TRBV12-4 and TRBJ1-1, with D uncertain. V lost 6 bases to trimming and J lost 8 bases, with 10 bases between them. The CDR3 extends over 11 amino acids. The CDR3 is CASSLTGEAFF. CDR3 nucleotide sequence: TGTGCCAGCAGCCTAACGGGGGAAGCTTTCTTT.

The chain combines TRBV2 with TRBJ2-1, with TRBD2 identical over 12 bases. The germline CDR1 and CDR2 sequences are SNHLY and FYNNEI. There are 13 residues in the CDR3. Losses at the gene ends were 5 bases for V and 12 bases for J; bases not matched to a gene: 5. As DNA, the CDR3 is TGTGCCAGCAGTTTCTTACTAGCGGGAGGGCAGTTCTTC. This gives the protein CASSFLLAGGQFF.

The chain joins TRBV6-2 or TRBV6-3 to TRBJ2-1; D might be TRBD2 (7 bases). Trimming removed 2 bases at V and 14 bases at J, with 19 bases between. This CDR3 has 14 residues. CDR1 is MNHEY and CDR2 is SVGEGT in the germline V gene. For the CDR3, the DNA is TGTGCCAGCAGTTACCCCGGACTAGGGGGAGAGGAGTTCTTC. Amino acid sequence: CASSYPGLGGEEFF.

The chain uses TRBV7-9 and TRBJ2-2, with a weak D call TRBD1 (6 bases). The CDR3 has 15 amino acids. Trimming took 2 bases from V and 4 from J, leaving 11 bases between them. Per germline, CDR1 SEHNR and CDR2 FQNEAQ (reference sequence). Here the CDR3 reads CASSLSGAGTGELFF. CDR3 coding DNA: TGTGCCAGCAGCTTATCAGGGGCGGGCACCGGGGAGCTGTTTTTT.

J is TRBJ2-7 and V is TRBV4-3; TRBD2 is a possible D gene (6 bases). This CDR3 has 14 residues. V was clipped by 6 bases and J by 6 bases, with 18 bases between them. Germline V gene sequence: CDR1 LGHNA, CDR2 YSLEER. The CDR3: CASRRVGGTGEQYF. The CDR3 DNA sequence: TGCGCCAGCAGGAGGGTGGGGGGTACTGGCGAGCAGTACTTC.